The 10 T cell receptor beta chains below all came from one sample that was sequenced in a study of cytomegalovirus exposure and HLA in healthy donors. PCR involved 60 Vbeta and 13 Jbeta primers. Sequencing was performed with immunoSEQ multiplex PCR; in TCRdb, only in-frame clones are kept and a portion is missing. The profile shows some 120,000 clones, more than 80% of them singletons. The sample consisted of PBMCs. The receptor source for this set is a man in his forties in good health and CMV-seronegative.

This clone was found once. The chain uses TRBV28 and TRBJ1-2; D is ambiguous. From germline, CDR1 is MDHEN and CDR2 SYDVKM. With 6 bases removed from V and 4 bases from J, the gap between germline ends came to 9 bases. This CDR3 is built from 12 residues. The CDR3 DNA is TGTGCCAGCAGGGGAGGCTTCTATGGCTACACCTTC. Translated: CASRGGFYGYTF.

The rearrangement links TRBV4-1 to TRBJ2-2, with TRBD2 identical over 14 bases. This CDR3 is 18 amino acids long. V lost 1 base to trimming and J lost 4 bases; unmatched junction nucleotides: 5. The germline V gene has CDR1 MGHRA and CDR2 YSYEKL. CDR3 region: CASSQAGLAGGGTGELFF. The CDR3 DNA reads TGCGCCAGCAGCCAAGCCGGACTAGCGGGAGGAGGCACCGGGGAGCTGTTTTTT.

For the CDR3, the DNA is TGCGCCAGCAGCTCGCCCTCGGGGGGAGATACGCAGTATTTT. It specifies CASSSPSGGDTQYF. The chain uses TRBV5-1 and TRBJ2-3; 7 nucleotides agree with TRBD2. This CDR3 is built from 14 residues. In germline, CDR1 is SGHRS, CDR2 YFSETQ. J lost 5 bases, V lost 3 bases, and 6 bases had no gene match.

About this clone itself: Other nucleotide sequences from this sample produce the same CDR3. This chain uses TRBV7-2 with TRBJ1-5, with D perhaps TRBD1 (6 bases). Germline-derived CDR1 and CDR2 are SGHTA and FQGNSA. Trimming removed 5 bases at V and 9 bases at J, with 11 bases between. The CDR3 is made up of 12 amino acids. CDR3 nucleotide sequence: TGTGCCAGCAGCCTAGGGGGGGGGCCCCAGCATTTT. This gives the protein CASSLGGGPQHF.

This clone was picked up a small number of times. The chain has TRBV5-4 and TRBJ1-3, with D possibly being TRBD1 (6 bases). Germline lookup yields CDR1 SGHNT and CDR2 YYREEE (reference sequence). The V gene lost 5 bases and the J gene lost 3 bases, with 12 bases spanning the gap. The CDR3 spans 14 residues. The CDR3 DNA sequence: TGTGCCAGCAGGTCGGGACAACTTGGAAACACCATATATTTT. It yields the protein CASRSGQLGNTIYF.

In its sample, this clone was seen a few times. The rearrangement links TRBV9 to TRBJ2-3, with TRBD2 matching over 9 bases. V was clipped by 1 base and J by 6 bases; unmatched bases: 9. Germline assignment: CDR1 SGDLS and CDR2 YYNGEE. The CDR3 consists of 16 residues. The CDR3 spells CASSVRAGGPGDTQYF. In DNA form, the CDR3 reads TGTGCCAGCAGCGTACGGGCGGGGGGGCCAGGGGATACGCAGTATTTT.

The chain couples TRBV5-4 to TRBJ2-4, with 8 bases matching TRBD1. With 4 bases clipped from V and 1 base from J, the junction kept 4 bases outside the gene matches. Germline V gene data show CDR1 as SGHNT and CDR2 as YYREEE (reference sequence). This CDR3 has 15 amino acids. CDR3 loop: CASSPGDRAKNIQYF. CDR3 DNA sequence: TGTGCCAGCAGCCCGGGGGACAGGGCCAAAAACATTCAGTACTTC.

V is TRBV29-1 and J is TRBJ1-4; D call uncertain. The V gene lost 3 bases and the J gene lost 0 bases, with 14 bases spanning the gap. Per germline, CDR1 SQVTM and CDR2 ANQGSEA. The CDR3 is 16 amino acids. CDR3 bases: TGCAGCGTTGATGGGAAGCGGGTTGCAACTAATGAAAAACTGTTTTTT. This encodes CSVDGKRVATNEKLFF.

The V gene is TRBV5-6, the J gene TRBJ2-5; 11 bases are shared with TRBD2. Germline trimming cut 2 bases from V and 5 bases from J; bases unmatched to any gene: 5. The length of the CDR3 is 15 residues. The V gene's germline CDR1 is SGHDT and CDR2 YYEEEE. CDR3 region: CASSLGLAGGETQYF. The CDR3, as DNA: TGTGCCAGCAGCTTAGGGCTAGCGGGAGGCGAGACCCAGTACTTC.

V gene TRBV7-2 combines with J gene TRBJ2-2, with 11 bases that match TRBD2. The CDR3 runs to 17 residues. Per germline, CDR1 SGHTA and CDR2 FQGNSA. Trimming cost V 1 base and J 6 bases; bases outside gene matches: 7. In DNA, the CDR3 is TGTGCCAGCAGCTTAGTGGCTAGCGGGAGGTGGGCCGGGGAGCTGTTTTTT. Protein product: CASSLVASGRWAGELFF. The variable domain in full, with the rest retrieved from reference TRBV7-2 and TRBJ2-2, is GAGVSQSPSNKVTEKGKDVELRCDPISGHTALYWYRQSLGQGLEFLIYFQGNSAPDKSGLPSDRFSAERTGGSVSTLTIQRTQQEDSAVYLCASSLVASGRWAGELFFGEGSRLTVL.